A selection of T cell receptor beta chains follows, all from one sample in a study of regulatory T cells in long-lasting Graves disease. Each CDR3 protein is one row after TCRdb ran MiXCR on the multiplex PCR reads. This repertoire shows roughly 470,000 distinct CDR3 sequences, less than 25% found once; its top ten account for 6.5% to 10%. This specimen was peripheral blood mononuclear cells (PBMCs), taken when the disease was refractory, from a patient treated with antithyroid drugs. The receptors were gathered from a female donor with Graves disease. Each CDR3 is given with its conserved first and last residue. D genes are given only for firm matches. The listing skips clone size in some rows; elsewhere it reads once, few, many or a size class.

abundance: -; v_gene: TRBV6-1; d_gene: TRBD1; j_gene: TRBJ1-1; CDR3nt: TGTGCCAGCAGGACAGGGCGGACTGAAGCTTTCTTT; CDR3aa: CASRTGRTEAFF
abundance: -; v_gene: TRBV3-1; d_gene: TRBD2; j_gene: TRBJ2-1; CDR3nt: TGTGCCAGCAGCCAAACTAGCGGGAGTTTCTATGAGCAGTTCTTC; CDR3aa: CASSQTSGSFYEQFF
abundance: -; v_gene: TRBV9; d_gene: TRBD1; j_gene: TRBJ2-3; CDR3nt: TGTGCCAGCAGCGTTGGGACAGGGGTCACAGATACGCAGTATTTT; CDR3aa: CASSVGTGVTDTQYF
abundance: many; v_gene: TRBV11-2; d_gene: -; j_gene: TRBJ2-4; CDR3nt: TGTGCCAGCAGCCCCACGGGGTGGTGGGCCCTAGCCAAAAACATTCAGTACTTC; CDR3aa: CASSPTGWWALAKNIQYF
abundance: -; v_gene: TRBV5-1; d_gene: TRBD1; j_gene: TRBJ1-4; CDR3nt: TGCGCCAGCAGCTTGCTTGGTCTAGGACAGGCAACTAATGAAAAACTGTTTTTT; CDR3aa: CASSLLGLGQATNEKLFF
abundance: -; v_gene: TRBV20-1; d_gene: TRBD2; j_gene: TRBJ2-2; CDR3nt: TGCAGTGCTAGAAATCTAGCGGACAACACCGGGGAGCTGTTTTTT; CDR3aa: CSARNLADNTGELFF
abundance: many; v_gene: TRBV27; d_gene: TRBD2; j_gene: TRBJ2-7; CDR3nt: TGTGCCAGCACGGGGACTAGCGGGAGGAACGAGCAGTACTTC; CDR3aa: CASTGTSGRNEQYF
abundance: few; v_gene: TRBV20-1; d_gene: -; j_gene: TRBJ2-2; CDR3nt: TGCAGTGCTAGAGGGCTGACCCGGGAGCTGTTTTTT; CDR3aa: CSARGLTRELFF
abundance: few; v_gene: TRBV5-6; d_gene: -; j_gene: TRBJ2-7; CDR3nt: TGTGCCAGCAGCTTCGCATCCCCGTACGAGCAGTACTTC; CDR3aa: CASSFASPYEQYF
abundance: -; v_gene: TRBV7-2; d_gene: -; j_gene: TRBJ2-2; CDR3nt: TGTGCCAGCAGCCGAGACAGGTTCGCCGGGGAGCTGTTTTTT; CDR3aa: CASSRDRFAGELFF
abundance: -; v_gene: TRBV6-1; d_gene: TRBD2; j_gene: TRBJ2-1; CDR3nt: TGTGCCAGCAGTTACCGGCGGGAGTGGGTAGATGAGCAGTTCTTC; CDR3aa: CASSYRREWVDEQFF
abundance: -; v_gene: TRBV18; d_gene: -; j_gene: TRBJ1-1; CDR3nt: TGTGCCAGCTCACGGATAGAGGTTTCGGCGGCTGAAGCTTTCTTT; CDR3aa: CASSRIEVSAAEAFF
abundance: many; v_gene: TRBV6-5; d_gene: TRBD2; j_gene: TRBJ2-2; CDR3nt: TGTGCCAGCAGTTACTCTCCTAGCGGGATGGGGACCGGGGAGCTGTTTTTT; CDR3aa: CASSYSPSGMGTGELFF
abundance: -; v_gene: TRBV6-2/TRBV6-3; d_gene: TRBD2; j_gene: TRBJ2-1; CDR3nt: TGTGCCAGCAGTTACTCGGCAGCGGGAGGGCCCGAGGTTTATGAGCAGTTCTTC; CDR3aa: CASSYSAAGGPEVYEQFF
abundance: many; v_gene: TRBV20-1; d_gene: TRBD1; j_gene: TRBJ1-2; CDR3nt: TGCAGTGCTAGGGACTTACAGGGGAGCGATGGCTACACCTTC; CDR3aa: CSARDLQGSDGYTF
abundance: -; v_gene: TRBV5-1; d_gene: TRBD1; j_gene: TRBJ2-4; CDR3nt: TGCGCCAGCAGCCTAGGACAGGGGGTTGATAAAAACATTCAGTACTTC; CDR3aa: CASSLGQGVDKNIQYF
abundance: -; v_gene: TRBV4-1; d_gene: -; j_gene: TRBJ1-5; CDR3nt: TGCGCCAGCAGCCAAGACGGGGGGAGTGGGCAGCCCCAGCATTTT; CDR3aa: CASSQDGGSGQPQHF
abundance: many; v_gene: TRBV11-1; d_gene: TRBD2; j_gene: TRBJ2-7; CDR3nt: TGTGCCAGCAGCCTCGGGACTAGCCTCTACGAGCAGTACTTC; CDR3aa: CASSLGTSLYEQYF
abundance: few; v_gene: TRBV7-9; d_gene: TRBD1; j_gene: TRBJ1-2; CDR3nt: TGTGCCAGCAGTATTGGACAGGAGAATTCCAACTATGGCTACACCTTC; CDR3aa: CASSIGQENSNYGYTF
abundance: few; v_gene: TRBV19; d_gene: TRBD1; j_gene: TRBJ1-2; CDR3nt: TGTGCCACCTCGACAGGGTACTATGGCTACACCTTC; CDR3aa: CATSTGYYGYTF
abundance: -; v_gene: TRBV6-1; d_gene: -; j_gene: TRBJ2-7; CDR3nt: TGTGCCAGCAGGTGGGACGGAAGCTCCTACGAGCAGTACTTC; CDR3aa: CASRWDGSSYEQYF
abundance: -; v_gene: TRBV7-2; d_gene: -; j_gene: TRBJ1-2; CDR3nt: TGTGCCAGCAGCTTAGAGGGGCAGGGGTATGGCTACACCTTC; CDR3aa: CASSLEGQGYGYTF
abundance: few; v_gene: TRBV3-1; d_gene: TRBD1; j_gene: TRBJ2-7; CDR3nt: TGTGCCAGCAGCCGGGACAGCCTCTCCTACGAGCAGTACTTC; CDR3aa: CASSRDSLSYEQYF
abundance: many; v_gene: TRBV28; d_gene: -; j_gene: TRBJ1-4; CDR3nt: TGTGCCAGCGGGTCTGGGGGCGCTAGGGAAAAACTGTTTTTT; CDR3aa: CASGSGGAREKLFF
abundance: many; v_gene: TRBV5-4; d_gene: TRBD2; j_gene: TRBJ2-5; CDR3nt: TGTGCCAGCAGGCTGGAAGCGGGAATGGAGACCCAGTACTTC; CDR3aa: CASRLEAGMETQYF
abundance: -; v_gene: TRBV20-1; d_gene: -; j_gene: TRBJ2-7; CDR3nt: TGCAGTGCTAGCCTTTTAGAGTTCGAGCAGTACTTC; CDR3aa: CSASLLEFEQYF
abundance: few; v_gene: TRBV6-2/TRBV6-3; d_gene: -; j_gene: TRBJ1-1; CDR3nt: TGTGCCAGCAGTTGGGGGGGGTTGAACACTGAAGCTTTCTTT; CDR3aa: CASSWGGLNTEAFF
abundance: -; v_gene: TRBV30; d_gene: -; j_gene: TRBJ1-1; CDR3nt: TGTGCCTGGAGTCGGGGGGACCCTGAAGCTTTCTTT; CDR3aa: CAWSRGDPEAFF
abundance: few; v_gene: TRBV6-1; d_gene: TRBD1; j_gene: TRBJ2-1; CDR3nt: TGTGCCAGCAGTCGAACGATAGGGACAGTTGGGTACAATGAGCAGTTCTTC; CDR3aa: CASSRTIGTVGYNEQFF
abundance: -; v_gene: TRBV29-1; d_gene: -; j_gene: TRBJ1-1; CDR3nt: TGCAGCGCCATAGGATTCCAGGGAGCCACTGAAGCTTTCTTT; CDR3aa: CSAIGFQGATEAFF
abundance: -; v_gene: TRBV19; d_gene: -; j_gene: TRBJ1-5; CDR3nt: TGTGCCAGTAGTATAGAGGGAGTGGGCAATCAGCCCCAGCATTTT; CDR3aa: CASSIEGVGNQPQHF
abundance: -; v_gene: TRBV18; d_gene: -; j_gene: TRBJ1-4; CDR3nt: TGTGCCAGCTCACCCGAGGGGCGAGAAAAACTGTTTTTT; CDR3aa: CASSPEGREKLFF
abundance: -; v_gene: TRBV6-1; d_gene: -; j_gene: TRBJ2-7; CDR3nt: TGTGCCAGCAGTGGGCGGCAGGGCGGATTATCGCAGTACTTC; CDR3aa: CASSGRQGGLSQYF
abundance: -; v_gene: TRBV7-3; d_gene: TRBD2; j_gene: TRBJ2-2; CDR3nt: TGTGCCAGCAGCTTATTCGGTTCTAGCGGGAGGTTCGGCAACACCGGGGAGCTGTTTTTT; CDR3aa: CASSLFGSSGRFGNTGELFF
abundance: few; v_gene: TRBV4-1; d_gene: -; j_gene: TRBJ2-2; CDR3nt: TGCGCCAGCAGCCAAAGGTCCCCTACTAGATTGAACACCGGGGAGCTGTTTTTT; CDR3aa: CASSQRSPTRLNTGELFF
abundance: -; v_gene: TRBV6-5; d_gene: -; j_gene: TRBJ2-7; CDR3nt: TGTGCCAGCAGTTACTCGTCTCCAGGGGCCTACGAGCAGTACTTC; CDR3aa: CASSYSSPGAYEQYF
abundance: -; v_gene: TRBV6-1; d_gene: TRBD1; j_gene: TRBJ1-3; CDR3nt: TGTGCCAGCAGTCCCCGGAGGGGGACAGGGGAGACTGGAAACACCATATATTTT; CDR3aa: CASSPRRGTGETGNTIYF
abundance: many; v_gene: TRBV12-3/TRBV12-4; d_gene: -; j_gene: TRBJ1-3; CDR3nt: TGTGCCAGCAATCCACGGTCACCTGGAAACACCATATATTTT; CDR3aa: CASNPRSPGNTIYF
abundance: -; v_gene: TRBV7-2; d_gene: -; j_gene: TRBJ1-5; CDR3nt: TGTGCCAGCAGCCCCGTGGGTGGACAGCCCCAGCATTTT; CDR3aa: CASSPVGGQPQHF
abundance: many; v_gene: TRBV28; d_gene: -; j_gene: TRBJ2-7; CDR3nt: TGTGCCAGCAGTTTAAGCCAGGGGCCCCTCTACGAGCAGTACTTC; CDR3aa: CASSLSQGPLYEQYF
abundance: few; v_gene: TRBV20-1; d_gene: -; j_gene: TRBJ1-1; CDR3nt: TGCAGTGCTAGAGATGAGTTACAGCTTGAAGCTTTCTTT; CDR3aa: CSARDELQLEAFF
abundance: few; v_gene: TRBV20-1; d_gene: -; j_gene: TRBJ2-7; CDR3nt: TGCAGTGCTAGAGATGGGGGGGGCGCATCCCCCTACGAGCAGTACTTC; CDR3aa: CSARDGGGASPYEQYF
abundance: -; v_gene: TRBV10-3; d_gene: -; j_gene: TRBJ2-7; CDR3nt: TGTGCCATCAGTGAGTGGGGGAGCACCTACGAGCAGTACTTC; CDR3aa: CAISEWGSTYEQYF
abundance: few; v_gene: TRBV7-9; d_gene: -; j_gene: TRBJ1-1; CDR3nt: TGTGCCAGCAGCCCTTGGGGGGGTTCGGTCAACACTGAAGCTTTCTTT; CDR3aa: CASSPWGGSVNTEAFF
abundance: many; v_gene: TRBV12-3/TRBV12-4; d_gene: TRBD1; j_gene: TRBJ1-6; CDR3nt: TGTGCCAGCAGAACTGACAGGGCCTTAGGATCACCCCTCCACTTT; CDR3aa: CASRTDRALGSPLHF
abundance: -; v_gene: TRBV11-2; d_gene: TRBD1; j_gene: TRBJ2-3; CDR3nt: TGTGCCAGCAGCTTAGAGGGACAGGGGTTTTTAGATACGCAGTATTTT; CDR3aa: CASSLEGQGFLDTQYF
abundance: -; v_gene: TRBV7-9; d_gene: -; j_gene: TRBJ2-2; CDR3nt: TGTGCCAGCAGCTTGCGGAGAGCGAGCGGGCGCACCGGGGAGCTGTTTTTT; CDR3aa: CASSLRRASGRTGELFF
abundance: few; v_gene: TRBV7-2; d_gene: -; j_gene: TRBJ1-2; CDR3nt: TGTGCCAGCAGCTTAGGGCTGAGGGGGGTTTATGGCTACACCTTC; CDR3aa: CASSLGLRGVYGYTF
abundance: many; v_gene: TRBV6-1; d_gene: TRBD1; j_gene: TRBJ1-5; CDR3nt: TGTGCCAGCAGTGCGGACAGGGAGGGACTGTATAGCAATCAGCCCCAGCATTTT; CDR3aa: CASSADREGLYSNQPQHF
abundance: -; v_gene: TRBV11-2; d_gene: TRBD2; j_gene: TRBJ2-1; CDR3nt: TGTGCCAGCAGCTTAGCCGGGACTAGCGGATACAATGAGCAGTTCTTC; CDR3aa: CASSLAGTSGYNEQFF
abundance: -; v_gene: TRBV5-1; d_gene: -; j_gene: TRBJ2-2; CDR3nt: TGCGCCAGCAGCTACGGAGGGGGTGCAGCCGGGGAGCTGTTTTTT; CDR3aa: CASSYGGGAAGELFF
abundance: few; v_gene: TRBV29-1; d_gene: -; j_gene: TRBJ2-1; CDR3nt: TGCAGCGTTGACAGGGTCTCCTACAATGAGCAGTTCTTC; CDR3aa: CSVDRVSYNEQFF
abundance: -; v_gene: TRBV7-8; d_gene: TRBD1; j_gene: TRBJ2-7; CDR3nt: TGTGCCAGCAGCTTAGTCGACAGGGGAATTTACGAGCAGTACTTC; CDR3aa: CASSLVDRGIYEQYF
abundance: many; v_gene: TRBV29-1; d_gene: -; j_gene: TRBJ1-1; CDR3nt: TGCAGCGTAGTGGGACAGAACACTGAAGCTTTCTTT; CDR3aa: CSVVGQNTEAFF
abundance: many; v_gene: TRBV2; d_gene: -; j_gene: TRBJ1-2; CDR3nt: TGTGCCAGCAGCTCAGGGTACTATGGCTACACCTTC; CDR3aa: CASSSGYYGYTF